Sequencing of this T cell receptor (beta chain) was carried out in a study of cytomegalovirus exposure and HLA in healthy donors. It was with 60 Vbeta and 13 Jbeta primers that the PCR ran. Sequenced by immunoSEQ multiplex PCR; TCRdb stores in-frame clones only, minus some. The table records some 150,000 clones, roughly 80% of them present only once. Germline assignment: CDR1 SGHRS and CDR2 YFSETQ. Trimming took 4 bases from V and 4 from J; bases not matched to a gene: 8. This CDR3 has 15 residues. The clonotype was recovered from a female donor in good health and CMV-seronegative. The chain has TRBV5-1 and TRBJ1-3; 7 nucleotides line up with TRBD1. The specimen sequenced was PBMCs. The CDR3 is CASSPGGQAGNTIYF. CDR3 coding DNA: TGCGCCAGCAGCCCCGGAGGACAGGCCGGAAACACCATATATTTT.